This T cell receptor beta chain was identified in a study of OX40 agonist ivuxolimab in advanced cancers. General study findings and limits: Within 6 weeks, CD4+ and CD8+ blood T cells expanded clonally at 0.1 to 3.0 mg/kg.

The V gene lost 5 bases and the J gene lost 3 bases, with 3 bases spanning the gap. This CDR3 contains 11 residues. CDR1 and CDR2 from the germline V gene are SEHNR and FQNEAQ (reference sequence). To note about this clone: Its specificity is not known.

The study sampled blood at baseline, cycle 4 day 1, and cycle 7 day 1. Method: immunoSEQ multiplex PCR; TCRdb's copy keeps in-frame clones and lacks some. The sample shows some 80,000 clones, approximately 92% of them seen only once. The specimen was CD4+ or CD8+ T cells sorted from blood, collected in a trial of the OX40 agonist ivuxolimab. This clonotype was sampled from an adult with an advanced solid tumor such as melanoma, head and neck, liver or kidney cancer. The chain is built from TRBV7-9 and TRBJ2-3; D is uncertain. The CDR3 nucleotides read TGTGCCAGCAGCGCGACAGATACGCAGTATTTT. Translating it yields CASSATDTQYF.